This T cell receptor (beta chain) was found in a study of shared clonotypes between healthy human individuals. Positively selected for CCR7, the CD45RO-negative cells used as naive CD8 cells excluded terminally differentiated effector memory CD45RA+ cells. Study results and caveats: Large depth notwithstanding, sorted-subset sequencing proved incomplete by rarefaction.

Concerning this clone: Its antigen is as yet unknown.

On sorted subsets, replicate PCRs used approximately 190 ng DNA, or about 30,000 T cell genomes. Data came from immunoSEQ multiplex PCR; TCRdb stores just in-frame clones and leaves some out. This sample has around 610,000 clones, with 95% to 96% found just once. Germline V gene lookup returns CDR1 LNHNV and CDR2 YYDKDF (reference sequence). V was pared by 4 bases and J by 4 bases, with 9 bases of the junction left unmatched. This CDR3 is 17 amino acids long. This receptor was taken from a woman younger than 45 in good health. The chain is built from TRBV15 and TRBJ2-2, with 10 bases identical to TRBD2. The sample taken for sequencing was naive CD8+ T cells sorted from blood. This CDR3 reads CATSTTLLAGFTGELFF. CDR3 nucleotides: TGTGCCACCAGCACCACTCTACTAGCGGGATTCACCGGGGAGCTGTTTTTT.